This TCR beta chain comes out of a study of cytomegalovirus exposure and HLA in healthy donors. This clone was seen once. The germline gives CDR1 SGHTA, CDR2 FQGNSA. The CDR3 loop spans 13 amino acids. V was clipped by 6 bases and J by 5 bases, with 11 bases between them. The PCR made use of 60 Vbeta and 13 Jbeta primers. Profiled with immunoSEQ multiplex PCR; TCRdb holds only in-frame clones, not every one. The table records 150,000 to 200,000 clones, 80% of them present only once. The chain recombines TRBV7-2 with TRBJ2-1; a weak D match, TRBD2 (6 bases). Sequencing input: PBMCs. This TCR was sampled from a boy between 10 and 17 years old in good health and CMV-seronegative. CDR3 DNA sequence: TGTGCCAGCAGTCGTGTAGCGGACAATGAGCAGTTCTTC. Its protein is CASSRVADNEQFF. The full variable domain, in which reference TRBV7-2 and TRBJ2-1 provide the parts outside the CDR3, is GAGVSQSPSNKVTEKGKDVELRCDPISGHTALYWYRQSLGQGLEFLIYFQGNSAPDKSGLPSDRFSAERTGGSVSTLTIQRTQQEDSAVYLCASSRVADNEQFFGPGTRLTVL.